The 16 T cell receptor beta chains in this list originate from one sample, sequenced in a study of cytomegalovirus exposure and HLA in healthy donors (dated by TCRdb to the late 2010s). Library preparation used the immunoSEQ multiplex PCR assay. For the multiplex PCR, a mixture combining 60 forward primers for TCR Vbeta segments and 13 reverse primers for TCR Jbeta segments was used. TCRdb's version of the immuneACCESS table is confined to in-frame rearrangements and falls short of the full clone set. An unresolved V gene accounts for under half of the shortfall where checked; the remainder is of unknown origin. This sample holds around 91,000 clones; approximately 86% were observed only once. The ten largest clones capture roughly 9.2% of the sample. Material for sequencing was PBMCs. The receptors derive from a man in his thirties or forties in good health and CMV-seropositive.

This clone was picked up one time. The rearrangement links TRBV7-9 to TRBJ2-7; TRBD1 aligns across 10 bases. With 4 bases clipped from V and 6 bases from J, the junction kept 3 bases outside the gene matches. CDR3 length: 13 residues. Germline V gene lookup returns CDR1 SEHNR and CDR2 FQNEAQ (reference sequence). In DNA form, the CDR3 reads TGTGCCAGCAGCTCCGGACAGGGGGGCGAGCAGTACTTC. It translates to CASSSGQGGEQYF.

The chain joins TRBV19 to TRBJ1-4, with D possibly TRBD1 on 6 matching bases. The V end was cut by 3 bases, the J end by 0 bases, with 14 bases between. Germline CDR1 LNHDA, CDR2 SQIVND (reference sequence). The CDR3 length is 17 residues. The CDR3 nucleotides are TGTGCCAGTAGTATTGGGTTGGGGGCTGCAACTAATGAAAAACTGTTTTTT. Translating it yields CASSIGLGAATNEKLFF.

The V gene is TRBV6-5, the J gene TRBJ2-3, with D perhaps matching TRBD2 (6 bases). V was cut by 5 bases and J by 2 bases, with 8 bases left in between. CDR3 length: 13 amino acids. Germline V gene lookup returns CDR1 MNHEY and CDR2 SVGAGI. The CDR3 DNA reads TGTGCCAGCAGTGGGGGGTTCACAGATACGCAGTATTTT. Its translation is CASSGGFTDTQYF.

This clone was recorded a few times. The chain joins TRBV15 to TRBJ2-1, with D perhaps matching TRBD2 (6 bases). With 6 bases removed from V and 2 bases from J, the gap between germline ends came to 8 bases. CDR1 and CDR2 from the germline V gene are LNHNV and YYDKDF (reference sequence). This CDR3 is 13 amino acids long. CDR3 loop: CATSAGTYNEQFF. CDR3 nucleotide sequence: TGTGCCACCAGTGCGGGGACCTACAATGAGCAGTTCTTC. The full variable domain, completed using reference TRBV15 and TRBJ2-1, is DAMVIQNPRYQVTQFGKPVTLSCSQTLNHNVMYWYQQKSSQAPKLLFHYYDKDFNNEADTPDNFQSRRPNTSFCFLDIRSPGLGDTAMYLCATSAGTYNEQFFGPGTRLTVL.

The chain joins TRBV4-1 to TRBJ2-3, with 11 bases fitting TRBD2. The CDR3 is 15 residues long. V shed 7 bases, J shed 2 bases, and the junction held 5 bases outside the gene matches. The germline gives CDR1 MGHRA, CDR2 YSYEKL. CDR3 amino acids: CASIAGGPPTDTQYF. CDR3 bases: TGCGCCAGCATAGCGGGAGGGCCCCCCACAGATACGCAGTATTTT.

CDR3 protein: CASSQGGTGSYEQYF. DNA of the CDR3: TGCGCCAGCAGCCAAGGGGGGACAGGGAGTTACGAGCAGTACTTC. The J gene is TRBJ2-7, the V gene TRBV4-1; 9 bases are a match to TRBD1. In germline, CDR1 is MGHRA, CDR2 YSYEKL. V was clipped by 1 base and J by 4 bases; unmatched bases: 5. This CDR3 is 15 amino acids long.

This CDR3 reads CASSLGGDRAFFQYF. CDR3 nucleotides: TGCGCCAGCAGCTTGGGTGGGGACAGGGCCTTTTTCCAGTACTTC. The chain uses TRBV5-1 and TRBJ2-5, with TRBD1 matching 9 bases. CDR3 length: 15 residues. After removal of 0 bases from V and 10 bases from J, the junction contained 10 bases not matched to a gene. Germline-derived CDR1 and CDR2 are SGHRS and YFSETQ.

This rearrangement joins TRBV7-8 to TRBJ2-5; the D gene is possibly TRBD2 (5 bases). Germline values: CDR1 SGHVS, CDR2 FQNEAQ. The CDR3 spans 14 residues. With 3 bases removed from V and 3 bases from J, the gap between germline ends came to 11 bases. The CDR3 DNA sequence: TGTGCCAGCAGCTTCTCAAGCGGAAAAGAGACCCAGTACTTC. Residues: CASSFSSGKETQYF.

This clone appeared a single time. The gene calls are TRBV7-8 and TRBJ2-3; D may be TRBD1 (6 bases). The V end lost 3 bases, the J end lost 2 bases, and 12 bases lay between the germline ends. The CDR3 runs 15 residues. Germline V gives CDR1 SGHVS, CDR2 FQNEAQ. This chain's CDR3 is CASSFDRLTTDTQYF. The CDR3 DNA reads TGTGCCAGCAGCTTCGACAGGCTTACCACAGATACGCAGTATTTT.

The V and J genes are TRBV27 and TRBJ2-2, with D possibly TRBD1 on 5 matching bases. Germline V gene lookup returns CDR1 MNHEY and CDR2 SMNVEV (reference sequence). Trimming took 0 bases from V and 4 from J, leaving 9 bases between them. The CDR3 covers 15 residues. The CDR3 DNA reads TGTGCCAGCAGTTTATCGTGGCAGGGCACCGGGGAGCTGTTTTTT. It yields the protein CASSLSWQGTGELFF.

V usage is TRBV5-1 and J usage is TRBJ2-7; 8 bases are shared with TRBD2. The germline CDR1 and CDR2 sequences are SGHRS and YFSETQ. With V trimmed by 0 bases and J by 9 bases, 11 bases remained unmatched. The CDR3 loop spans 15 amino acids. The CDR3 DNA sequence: TGCGCCAGCAGCTTGGGTACCGGGAGGGCCAACGGGCAGTACTTC. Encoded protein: CASSLGTGRANGQYF.

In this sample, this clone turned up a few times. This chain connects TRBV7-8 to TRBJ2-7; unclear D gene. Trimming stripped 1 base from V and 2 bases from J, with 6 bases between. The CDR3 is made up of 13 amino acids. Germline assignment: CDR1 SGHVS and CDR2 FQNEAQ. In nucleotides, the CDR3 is TGTGCCAGCAGCTTAGGTTTCGCCTACGAGCAGTACTTC. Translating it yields CASSLGFAYEQYF.

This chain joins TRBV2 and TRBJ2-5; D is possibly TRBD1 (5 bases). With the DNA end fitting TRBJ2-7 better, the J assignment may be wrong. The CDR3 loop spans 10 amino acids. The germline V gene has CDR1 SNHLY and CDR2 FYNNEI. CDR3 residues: CASQGYEQYF. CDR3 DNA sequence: TGTGCCAGCCAGGGCTACGAGCAGTACTTC.

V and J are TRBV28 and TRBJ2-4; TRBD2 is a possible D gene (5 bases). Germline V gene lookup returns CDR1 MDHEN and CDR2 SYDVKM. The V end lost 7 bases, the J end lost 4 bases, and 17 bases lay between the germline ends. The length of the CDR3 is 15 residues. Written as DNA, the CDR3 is TGTGCCAGCAACCGGGGATCCTTAATAAAAAACATTCAGTACTTC. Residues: CASNRGSLIKNIQYF.

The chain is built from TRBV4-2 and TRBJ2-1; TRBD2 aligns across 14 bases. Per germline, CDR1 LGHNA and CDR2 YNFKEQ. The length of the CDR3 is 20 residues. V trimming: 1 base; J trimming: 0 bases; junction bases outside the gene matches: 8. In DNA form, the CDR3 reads TGTGCCAGCAGCCAAGTTGGACTAGCGGGAGGCCGGAGCTCCTACAATGAGCAGTTCTTC. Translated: CASSQVGLAGGRSSYNEQFF.

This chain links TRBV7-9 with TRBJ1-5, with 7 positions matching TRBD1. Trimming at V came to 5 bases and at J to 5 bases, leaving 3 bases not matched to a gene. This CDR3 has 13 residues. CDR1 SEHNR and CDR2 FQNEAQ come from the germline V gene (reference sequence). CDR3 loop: CASSQGEDQPQHF. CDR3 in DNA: TGTGCCAGCAGCCAGGGGGAGGATCAGCCCCAGCATTTT.